These 24 T cell receptor beta chains originate from one sample sequenced in a study of breast tumors, draining lymph nodes, adjacent tissues. Via MiXCR, TCRdb re-called the multiplex PCR reads, giving one row per CDR3 protein. The data contain about 100,000 distinct CDR3 sequences, over 20% of them singletons. Samples came from axillary lymph nodes draining the breast cancer. Material for sequencing was axillary lymph node tissue. These receptor sequences come from a female donor with breast cancer. Some clones in this sample may be carry-over from other donors' samples.

This clonotype was found many times. This chain joins TRBV27 and TRBJ2-3; D not certain. Germline V CDR1 and CDR2: MNHEY, SMNVEV (reference sequence). The CDR3 length is 14 residues. The V and J ends lost 6 bases and 0 bases respectively, with 10 bases between them. The CDR3 nucleotides are TGTGCCAGCAGGAGAGCCCTTAGCACAGATACGCAGTATTTT. This translates into CASRRALSTDTQYF.

This clonotype was seen at least ten times. The V and J genes are TRBV9 and TRBJ1-6; D call uncertain. This CDR3 spans 17 amino acids. The V end was cut by 0 bases, the J end by 10 bases, with 20 bases between. The germline gives CDR1 SGDLS, CDR2 YYNGEE. The CDR3 nucleotides read TGTGCCAGCAGCGTAGTTTGGCCCTCAGGCAGTCACTCACCCCTCCACTTT. Translation: CASSVVWPSGSHSPLHF.

This clonotype was counted at least ten times. The chain has TRBV5-1 and TRBJ2-2, with 10 positions matching TRBD1. CDR1 SGHRS and CDR2 YFSETQ come from the germline V gene. CDR3 length: 14 amino acids. J lost 7 bases, V lost 7 bases, and 7 bases had no gene match. CDR3 in amino acids: CASGWTGGGGELFF. For the CDR3, the DNA is TGCGCCAGCGGATGGACAGGGGGAGGCGGGGAGCTGTTTTTT.

This clonotype occurred many times. The rearrangement links TRBV2 to TRBJ1-2; D is possibly TRBD1 (6 bases). This CDR3 is built from 14 residues. Trimming removed 4 bases from V and 5 bases from J, with 14 bases in between. Germline-derived CDR1 and CDR2 are SNHLY and FYNNEI. The CDR3 spells CASSATGSGYGYTF. The DNA of the CDR3 is TGTGCCAGCAGTGCTACAGGGAGTGGATATGGCTACACCTTC.

There are many counts of this clonotype. V usage is TRBV3-1 and J usage is TRBJ1-4; D unresolved. The CDR3 extends over 15 amino acids. The V end lost 0 bases, the J end lost 3 bases, and 8 bases lay between the germline ends. The germline V gene has CDR1 LGHDT and CDR2 YNNKEL (reference sequence). Written as DNA, the CDR3 is TGTGCCAGCAGCCAAGAAAACAGACCTAATGAAAAACTGTTTTTT. Translated, it gives CASSQENRPNEKLFF.

This clonotype was found many times. Given a much more abundant clone one base away, this may be a read error. This CDR3 fails to terminate in the conserved phenylalanine or tryptophan, so it likely reflects a read error. The V call is TRBV2, the J call TRBJ2-7, with a possible D match to TRBD2 (6 bases). V dropped 7 bases and J dropped 10 bases, with 23 bases sitting between them. CDR3 size: 14 residues. Germline assignment: CDR1 SNHLY and CDR2 FYNNEI. The CDR3 is CASIGSAGTGLQYL. The CDR3 DNA follows: TGTGCCAGCATCGGCTCTGCGGGGACCGGGTTACAGTACCTC.

This clonotype has a count of ten or more. This rearrangement joins TRBV5-1 to TRBJ1-4; maybe TRBD1 (5 bases). Trimming pared 3 bases from V and 2 bases from J, leaving 11 bases between. CDR1 is SGHRS, CDR2 YFSETQ, per germline. This CDR3 region has 15 residues. Here the CDR3 DNA reads TGCGCCAGCAGCTCGCTAGGGGCCACTAATGAAAAACTGTTTTTT. As protein: CASSSLGATNEKLFF.

Points on this clonotype: A much larger clone lies one base from this, so it may be a read error. This sequence joins TRBV19 and TRBJ2-3, with D possibly being TRBD2 (6 bases). Germline lookup yields CDR1 LNHDA and CDR2 SQIVND (reference sequence). This CDR3 is 14 amino acids long. Trimming left V 4 bases short and J 8 bases short, with 16 bases between. The CDR3 region has the DNA TGTGCCAGTAGTAAAAGTCCCACTAGCCGTACGCAGTATTTT. Its protein product is CASSKSPTSRTQYF.

Remarks on this clonotype: Given a much more abundant clone one base away, this may be a read error. Since no conserved phenylalanine or tryptophan closes the CDR3, a read error is the likely cause. The rearrangement uses TRBV6-5 and TRBJ1-5, with TRBD1 matching 7 bases. With 5 bases clipped from V and 6 bases from J, the junction kept 7 bases outside the gene matches. Germline V gene data show CDR1 as MNHEY and CDR2 as SVGAGI. CDR3 length equals 14 residues. CDR3 region: CASSAQGVGQPQHL. In DNA form, the CDR3 reads TGTGCCAGCAGTGCCCAGGGGGTGGGTCAGCCCCAGCATCTT.

The sample holds many counts of this clonotype. This chain joins TRBV12-3 or TRBV12-4 and TRBJ1-3, with 8 bases that match TRBD1. The CDR3 has 15 residues. The J segment lost 0 bases and the V segment lost 6 bases, leaving 4 bases of the junction unmatched. CDR3 in amino acids: CASSRDRGSGNTIYF. Written as DNA, the CDR3 is TGTGCCAGCAGCCGAGACAGGGGCTCTGGAAACACCATATATTTT.

This clonotype was counted many times. The chain couples TRBV9 to TRBJ1-2; D is perhaps TRBD1 (5 bases). Germline-derived CDR1 and CDR2 are SGDLS and YYNGEE. The CDR3 has 14 residues. Trimming took off 3 bases at V and 4 bases at J, with 13 bases between the two ends. As DNA, the CDR3 is TGTGCCAGCAGCGCTTCCGGGGCGCTCTATGGCTACACCTTC. This translates into CASSASGALYGYTF. The full variable domain, in which reference TRBV9 and TRBJ1-2 provide the parts outside the CDR3, is DSGVTQTPKHLITATGQRVTLRCSPRSGDLSVYWYQQSLDQGLQFLIQYYNGEERAKGNILERFSAQQFPDLHSELNLSSLELGDSALYFCASSASGALYGYTFGSGTRLTVV.

This clonotype was observed at least ten times. The rearrangement uses TRBV6-2 or TRBV6-3 and TRBJ2-7, with D unclear. This CDR3 is 12 amino acids long. Germline lookup yields CDR1 MNHEY and CDR2 SVGEGT. With 6 bases removed from V and 6 bases from J, the gap between germline ends came to 12 bases. CDR3 loop: CASSWRTGEQYF. The CDR3 DNA is TGTGCCAGCAGCTGGCGGACGGGCGAGCAGTACTTC.

This clonotype was picked up many times. The chain couples TRBV7-2 to TRBJ2-5; D unresolved. The CDR3 runs to 15 residues. Per the germline V gene, CDR1 is SGHTA and CDR2 is FQGNSA. V was cut by 1 base and J by 0 bases, with 9 bases left in between. The CDR3 protein is CASSLGSTNQETQYF. Here the CDR3 DNA reads TGTGCCAGCAGCTTAGGCTCGACGAACCAAGAGACCCAGTACTTC.

This clonotype came up many times. The chain combines TRBV7-9 with TRBJ2-2; D unresolved. The V gene's germline CDR1 is SEHNR and CDR2 FQNEAQ (reference sequence). V lost 8 bases, J lost 1 base, and 8 bases lay in between. This CDR3 contains 13 residues. This CDR3 is CASGGENTGELFF. The CDR3 nucleotides read TGTGCCAGCGGTGGGGAGAACACCGGGGAGCTGTTTTTT.

This clonotype was picked up many times. The chain links TRBV24-1 to TRBJ2-3, with TRBD2 matching 8 bases. After removal of 3 bases from V and 0 bases from J, the junction contained 7 bases not matched to a gene. Germline V CDR1 and CDR2: KGHDR, SFDVKD. The CDR3 spans 17 residues. In DNA, the CDR3 is TGTGCCACCAGTGATGTGGGGGCTAGCGGGAGCACAGATACGCAGTATTTT. It codes for CATSDVGASGSTDTQYF.

This clonotype was observed at least ten times. The chain recombines TRBV29-1 with TRBJ2-6, with D hard to call. Germline CDR1 SQVTM, CDR2 ANQGSEA. The V end was cut by 6 bases, the J end by 1 base, with 7 bases between. The CDR3 is 13 residues long. CDR3 nucleotide sequence: TGCAGCGTCAAGGGTTCTGGGGCCAACGTCCTGACTTTC. Its translation is CSVKGSGANVLTF.

This clonotype was picked up many times. The chain joins TRBV5-4 to TRBJ1-3; 7 positions agree with TRBD1. With 3 bases clipped from V and 0 bases from J, the junction kept 3 bases outside the gene matches. The V gene's germline CDR1 is SGHNT and CDR2 YYREEE (reference sequence). The CDR3 consists of 15 residues. The CDR3 coding sequence is TGTGCCAGCAGCTCCGGGACAGACTCTGGAAACACCATATATTTT. It codes for CASSSGTDSGNTIYF. The full variable domain, its missing parts supplied by reference TRBV5-4 and TRBJ1-3, is ETGVTQSPTHLIKTRGQQVTLRCSSQSGHNTVSWYQQALGQGPQFIFQYYREEENGRGNFPPRFSGLQFPNYSSELNVNALELDDSALYLCASSSGTDSGNTIYFGEGSWLTVV.

This clonotype was seen ten or more times. V and J are TRBV12-3 or TRBV12-4 and TRBJ2-7; no reliable D call. V lost 1 base and J lost 1, with 14 bases in between. The CDR3 contains 16 residues. CDR3 sequence (DNA): TGTGCCAGCAGTTTAGGTTCCCCGGGTGGATCCTACGAGCAGTACTTC. Its protein is CASSLGSPGGSYEQYF.

This clonotype was observed at least ten times. This rearrangement joins TRBV7-9 to TRBJ2-7, with D uncertain. Germline CDR1 and CDR2: SEHNR and FQNEAQ (reference sequence). V was trimmed by 2 bases and J by 4 bases, leaving 6 bases between them. This CDR3 comprises 12 residues. The CDR3 sequence is CASSLSWYEQYF. Written as DNA, the CDR3 is TGTGCCAGCAGCTTATCATGGTACGAGCAGTACTTC. The full variable domain, in which reference TRBV7-9 and TRBJ2-7 provide the parts outside the CDR3, is DTGVSQNPRHKITKRGQNVTFRCDPISEHNRLYWYRQTLGQGPEFLTYFQNEAQLEKSRLLSDRFSAERPKGSFSTLEIQRTEQGDSAMYLCASSLSWYEQYFGPGTRLTVT.

This clonotype has just one count. V usage is TRBV20-1 and J usage is TRBJ1-2; D is ambiguous. V was clipped by 3 bases and J by 7 bases, with 21 bases between them. This CDR3 has 15 residues. The V gene's germline CDR1 is DFQATT and CDR2 SNEGSKA (reference sequence). CDR3 region: CSASAQSTSFGGYTF. The CDR3 DNA reads TGCAGTGCTAGTGCACAGTCAACCTCATTTGGTGGCTACACCTTC.

This clonotype was counted many times. CDR3 loop: CASSPGRDIRAQYF. The CDR3 DNA sequence: TGTGCCAGCAGCCCGGGAAGGGACATCAGGGCCCAGTACTTC. V and J are TRBV11-2 and TRBJ2-5; D might be TRBD1 (6 bases). With 5 bases removed from V and 9 bases from J, the gap between germline ends came to 19 bases. The CDR3 sequence is 14 residues long. CDR1 is SGHAT, CDR2 FQNNGV, per germline.

This clonotype occurred a few times. The V and J genes are TRBV28 and TRBJ2-7, with D possibly matching TRBD2 (5 bases). V was trimmed by 3 bases and J by 4 bases, leaving 13 bases between them. CDR1 is MDHEN and CDR2 is SYDVKM in the germline V gene. The CDR3 runs to 14 residues. The CDR3 DNA reads TGTGCCAGCAGTTTGATGAGCGGACCATACGAGCAGTACTTC. This gives the protein CASSLMSGPYEQYF.

This clonotype was counted many times. V is TRBV29-1 and J is TRBJ2-1; D assignment may be TRBD1 or TRBD2 (6 bases each). Trimming took off 7 bases at V and 6 bases at J, with 13 bases between the two ends. Germline CDR1 and CDR2: SQVTM and ANQGSEA. The CDR3 loop spans 12 amino acids. The CDR3 DNA sequence: TGCAGCGCCCCGAAGGGGGGCAATGAGCAGTTCTTC. It specifies CSAPKGGNEQFF.

As to this clonotype: A much larger clonotype is one base distant, so this may be a read error. V and J are TRBV6-1 and TRBJ2-7; D is perhaps TRBD2 (7 bases). Trimming stripped 5 bases from V and 6 bases from J, with 23 bases between. Germline V gene sequence: CDR1 MNHNS, CDR2 SASEGT. This CDR3 spans 16 amino acids. CDR3 sequence reads: CASSSPVGGGWSEQYF. CDR3 sequence (DNA): TGTGCCAGCAGTTCCCCAGTAGGGGGGGGGTGGTCCGAGCAGTACTTC.